The 16 T cell receptor beta chains in this list originate from one sample, sequenced in a study of control samples from healthy donors and cancer patients. Clones were sequenced by immunoSEQ multiplex PCR, and TCRdb holds only the in-frame ones, with some missing. The data hold 95,000 to 110,000 clones, with about 89% observed a single time. Sequenced: PBMCs. The receptors were gathered from a man aged 55 to 70 with lung cancer.

This sequence joins TRBV30 and TRBJ2-3; the D call may be TRBD1 or TRBD2 (5 bases each). The CDR3 has 12 amino acids. V lost 4 bases, J lost 5 bases, and 10 bases lay in between. The germline gives CDR1 GTSNPN, CDR2 SVGIG (reference sequence). The CDR3 protein is CAWKQAGDTQYF. The CDR3 nucleotides read TGTGCCTGGAAACAGGCGGGAGATACGCAGTATTTT.

The gene calls are TRBV24-1 and TRBJ1-2, with D unclear. This CDR3 comprises 14 residues. Trimming stripped 1 base from V and 6 bases from J, with 11 bases between. Germline CDR1 and CDR2: KGHDR and SFDVKD. CDR3 nucleotide sequence: TGTGCCACCAGTGATTTCCCGGAAGTGGATGGCTACACCTTC. This sequence encodes CATSDFPEVDGYTF.

Remarks on this clone: This same CDR3 is encoded by further DNA sequences in the sample. V usage is TRBV18 and J usage is TRBJ2-2; D not certain. From germline, CDR1 is KGHSH and CDR2 LQKENI. V lost 3 bases, J lost 5 bases, and 10 bases lay in between. The length of the CDR3 is 14 residues. The CDR3 reads CASSPSGGTGELFF. CDR3 sequence (DNA): TGTGCCAGCTCACCCTCAGGTGGGACCGGGGAGCTGTTTTTT.

V and J are TRBV6-5 and TRBJ2-2; D is undetermined. The CDR3 runs 12 residues. Germline values: CDR1 MNHEY, CDR2 SVGAGI. Deletions cut 11 bases from V and 1 base from J, with 8 bases between. Here the CDR3 reads CAARRNTGELFF. CDR3 in DNA: TGTGCCGCGCGTCGGAACACCGGGGAGCTGTTTTTT.

The V and J genes are TRBV2 and TRBJ1-1, with unresolved D. Between the trimmed V and J ends, which lost 1 base and 11 bases, there was a span of 11 bases. There are 12 residues in the CDR3. CDR1 and CDR2 (germline): SNHLY, FYNNEI. CDR3 DNA: TGTGCCAGCAGTGAAGACCACACGGTGGCTTTCTTT. It yields the protein CASSEDHTVAFF.

The V and J genes are TRBV6-5 and TRBJ1-4; D remains unclear. V lost 4 bases to trimming and J lost 5 bases, with 17 bases between them. Germline values: CDR1 MNHEY, CDR2 SVGAGI. The length of the CDR3 is 16 residues. The CDR3 protein is CASSSRDLDPNEKLFF. The CDR3 coding sequence is TGTGCCAGCAGTTCAAGGGATTTAGATCCCAATGAAAAACTGTTTTTT.

The chain joins TRBV11-3 to TRBJ1-1; 10 bases match TRBD1. The CDR3 has 16 amino acids. J was trimmed by 0 bases and V by 4 bases; bases with no gene match: 5. Germline V CDR1 and CDR2: SGHNT, YENEEA. The CDR3 DNA reads TGTGCCAGCAGCTCGGGACAGGGGATTATGAACACTGAAGCTTTCTTT. It translates to CASSSGQGIMNTEAFF.

The V gene is TRBV6-5, the J gene TRBJ1-2; D may be TRBD1 (5 bases). V lost 0 bases to trimming and J lost 6 bases, with 14 bases between them. CDR1 and CDR2 from the germline V gene are MNHEY and SVGAGI. CDR3 length: 15 amino acids. The CDR3 sequence: CASSYSFQGDDGYTF. CDR3 in DNA: TGTGCCAGCAGTTACTCCTTTCAGGGCGACGATGGCTACACCTTC.

The chain is built from TRBV19 and TRBJ1-2, with 7 positions matching TRBD1. The CDR3 is 15 amino acids. With 5 bases clipped from V and 0 bases from J, the junction kept 6 bases outside the gene matches. From germline, CDR1 is LNHDA and CDR2 SQIVND (reference sequence). CDR3 sequence: CASSGQAAPNYGYTF. The CDR3, as DNA: TGTGCCAGTAGTGGACAGGCAGCCCCTAACTATGGCTACACCTTC. Supplemented by reference TRBV19 and TRBJ1-2, the full variable domain reads DGGITQSPKYLFRKEGQNVTLSCEQNLNHDAMYWYRQDPGQGLRLIYYSQIVNDFQKGDIAEGYSVSREKKESFPLTVTSAQKNPTAFYLCASSGQAAPNYGYTFGSGTRLTVV.

The CDR3 nucleotides are TGTGCCAGCAGCCTCAAGCTGGGTTATGGCAATCAGCCCCAGCATTTT. Translating gives CASSLKLGYGNQPQHF. The chain uses TRBV3-1 (or the pseudogene TRBV3-2) and TRBJ1-5; no firm D call. V was cut by 4 bases and J by 2 bases, with 15 bases left in between. The CDR3 loop spans 16 amino acids. Germline V CDR1 and CDR2: LGHDT, YNNKEL (reference sequence).

The chain combines TRBV7-2 with TRBJ2-6; 7 bases are shared with TRBD1. The germline CDR1 and CDR2 sequences are SGHTA and FQGNSA. V was pared by 4 bases and J by 0 bases, with 6 bases of the junction left unmatched. This CDR3 has 17 residues. CDR3: CASSSRQGDSGANVLTF. The CDR3 DNA follows: TGTGCCAGCAGCTCACGACAGGGCGACTCTGGGGCCAACGTCCTGACTTTC.

The chain is built from TRBV19 and TRBJ1-1; 10 bases are shared with TRBD1. The CDR3 length is 14 residues. Germline CDR1 reads LNHDA; CDR2 reads SQIVND (reference sequence). V lost 10 bases to trimming and J lost 4 bases; unmatched junction nucleotides: 9. The CDR3 DNA reads as TGTGCCACAAGAGACAGGGGGCTTCTCACTGAAGCTTTCTTT. It codes for CATRDRGLLTEAFF.

This clone has only one observation. The chain couples TRBV6-6 to TRBJ2-1; 10 bases line up with TRBD2. CDR1 is MNHNY, CDR2 SVGAGI, per germline (reference sequence). CDR3 length: 14 residues. Trimming cost V 5 bases and J 9 bases; bases outside gene matches: 7. The CDR3 DNA reads as TGTGCCAGCAGTAGCGGGGGGGCCAATTCTGAGCAGTTCTTC. It translates to CASSSGGANSEQFF.

The V call is TRBV7-2, the J call TRBJ1-5; maybe TRBD1 (5 bases). CDR1 SGHTA and CDR2 FQGNSA come from the germline V gene. The CDR3 runs 15 residues. V lost 1 base, J lost 3 bases, and 10 bases lay in between. CDR3: CASSLVLRDNQPQHF. The CDR3 nucleotides are TGTGCCAGCAGCTTAGTGCTCAGGGACAATCAGCCCCAGCATTTT.

This clone occurred once. The J gene is TRBJ1-1, the V gene TRBV3-1 (or the pseudogene TRBV3-2), with 9 bases aligning to TRBD1. Germline trimming cut 6 bases from V and 10 bases from J; bases unmatched to any gene: 3. This CDR3 has 11 amino acids. Looked up from germline, CDR1 is LGHDT and CDR2 is YNNKEL (reference sequence). CDR3 residues: CASRGQGAAFF. The CDR3 DNA reads as TGTGCCAGCAGGGGACAGGGAGCAGCTTTCTTT.

The chain is built from TRBV19 and TRBJ1-5; TRBD1 matches at 11 bases. There are 15 residues in the CDR3. With V trimmed by 3 bases and J by 4 bases, 2 bases remained unmatched. Per the germline V gene, CDR1 is LNHDA and CDR2 is SQIVND (reference sequence). DNA for the CDR3: TGTGCCAGTAGTATGGGGACAGGGGGAAATCAGCCCCAGCATTTT. It specifies CASSMGTGGNQPQHF.